These 6 T cell receptor beta chains share one sample of origin, sequenced in a study of identical twins. Via MiXCR, TCRdb re-called the 5' RACE reads, giving one row per CDR3 protein. The sample yields about 240,000 distinct CDR3 sequences, about 10% seen once. The sequencing input was memory T cells sorted from blood. These receptors originate from a man aged 50-59 years in good health.

This clonotype was detected ten times or more. The rearrangement joins TRBV12-3 or TRBV12-4 to TRBJ1-4; the match to TRBD1 covers 7 bases. After removal of 9 bases from V and 7 bases from J, the junction contained 8 bases not matched to a gene. The CDR3 spans 13 residues. CDR3 residues: CASTTGQGEKLFF. The CDR3 DNA follows: TGTGCCAGTACGACAGGGCAGGGTGAAAAACTGTTTTTT.

This clonotype occurred a few times. The chain has TRBV12-3 or TRBV12-4 and TRBJ2-2; D is uncertain. This CDR3 region has 14 residues. The V end lost 9 bases, the J end lost 7 bases, and 18 bases lay between the germline ends. DNA of the CDR3: TGTGCCAGTTCCTATGGCCAATATGGCGGGGAGCTGTTTTTT. Residues: CASSYGQYGGELFF.

V and J are TRBV27 and TRBJ2-1; 10 bases are a match to TRBD1. V gave up 3 bases and J gave up 7 bases; unmatched junction bases: 12. The CDR3 contains 17 residues. Germline CDR1 is MNHEY and CDR2 is SMNVEV (reference sequence). The CDR3 DNA follows: TGTGCCAGCAGTTTGACGGGGGTGGGACAGGGGTGGAATGAGCAGTTCTTC. Its translation: CASSLTGVGQGWNEQFF.

This clonotype was seen a handful of times. The V call is TRBV30, the J call TRBJ2-1; D perhaps matches TRBD1 (6 bases). Germline assignment: CDR1 GTSNPN and CDR2 SVGIG (reference sequence). This CDR3 comprises 15 residues. Trimming shortened V by 0 bases and J by 4 bases, and 13 bases separated the two germline ends. The CDR3, as DNA: TGTGCCTGGAGTGTCCCCAGGGGAAAATACAATGAGCAGTTCTTC. Translated: CAWSVPRGKYNEQFF.

This clonotype has just a few counts. The chain carries TRBV5-1 and TRBJ2-1; 14 bases map to TRBD2. CDR3 size: 17 residues. Germline CDR1 reads SGHRS; CDR2 reads YFSETQ. J lost 7 bases, V lost 3 bases, and 9 bases had no gene match. CDR3 residues: CASSWRAGTSGSNEQFF. For the CDR3, the DNA is TGCGCCAGCAGCTGGAGGGCTGGGACTAGCGGGAGTAATGAGCAGTTCTTC.

DNA of the CDR3: TGTGCCAGCAGCTTAAATTTGAACCCGGAGACCCAGTACTTC. Translation: CASSLNLNPETQYF. The chain uses TRBV11-1 and TRBJ2-5; D not resolved. The V gene's germline CDR1 is SGHAT and CDR2 FQDESV (reference sequence). The CDR3 sequence is 14 residues long. V was pared by 2 bases and J by 5 bases, with 12 bases between.